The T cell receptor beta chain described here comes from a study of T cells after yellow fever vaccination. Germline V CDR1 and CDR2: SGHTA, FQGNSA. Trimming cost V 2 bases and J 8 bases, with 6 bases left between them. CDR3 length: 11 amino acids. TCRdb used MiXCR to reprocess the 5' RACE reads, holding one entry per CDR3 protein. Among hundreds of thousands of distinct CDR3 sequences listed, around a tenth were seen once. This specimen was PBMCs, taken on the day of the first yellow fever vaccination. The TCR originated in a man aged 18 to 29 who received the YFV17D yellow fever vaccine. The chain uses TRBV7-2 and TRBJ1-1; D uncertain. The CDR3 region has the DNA TGTGCCAGCAGCTTAAGCAGAGAAGCTTTCTTT. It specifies CASSLSREAFF.